The sequence of this TCR beta chain was determined in a study of T cells in Graves' hyperthyroidism and ophthalmopathy. The table lists this clonotype with many counts. Its target is unknown. Pregnant or lactating patients were excluded, as were those with uncontrolled infection or other autoimmune disease. Diagnostic decisions used clinical symptoms, serum thyroxine and TRAb, thyroid ultrasound and orbital computed tomography. Initially, at the first diagnosis of hyperthyroidism and before any ophthalmopathy symptoms, blood was sampled. Authors of the study amplified TCR beta CDR3 regions from RNA transcripts. With the HTBI primer set, the TCR CDR3 went through a first round of RT-PCR. TCRdb redid the calling of the multiplex PCR reads with MiXCR, one entry per CDR3 protein. The sample carries more than 550,000 distinct CDR3 sequences, roughly a sixth recorded once. CDR3 length equals 12 residues. Trimming cost V 6 bases and J 6 bases, with 9 bases left between them. The germline V gene has CDR1 SGHAT and CDR2 FQNNGV.

The study, taken as a whole, reports: Within blood appeared most thyroid clonotypes that had expanded above 0.001.

The sequencing sample was made of blood. The rearrangement joins TRBV11-2 to TRBJ1-5; D is ambiguous. This clonotype was obtained from a woman between 45 and 60 years old with Graves' hyperthyroidism that later progressed to Graves' ophthalmopathy. For the CDR3, the DNA is TGTGCCAGCAGTCCAGAGGGTCAGCCCCAGCATTTT. It encodes CASSPEGQPQHF.